The sequence of this T cell receptor (beta chain) was determined in a study of blood T cell repertoires in COVID-19 (dated by TCRdb to about 2020). About the full investigation: Samples from collaborators originated in the United States, Italy and Spain and spanned both the acute and convalescent phases of COVID-19. The material from the prospective study consisted of cDNA or gDNA derived from T cells, B-cell-depleted T cells, or PBMCs. Deeply sampled blood TCRbeta repertoires from subjects exposed to, actively infected with, or recovered from COVID-19 were included in the dataset. The repertoires were released in a freely available public database intended as a resource for research on the immune response to SARS-CoV-2. Samples were obtained from the ongoing ImmuneRACE study (first 160 participants) and from some 1,200 subjects provided by 6 global collaborators. The sample metadata nearly always contained a de-identified subject ID, COVID-19 status, age in years and sex. HLA class I and class II types, where available, came from metadata supplied by the sample provider rather than from assay-based typing.

TCRbeta CDR3 regions were amplified from genomic DNA using the immunoSEQ Assay, a bias-controlled multiplex PCR. Per the authors' processing: Nucleated cell counts per sample were estimated from amplification of reference gene primers within the assay. Sequence reads were collapsed and filtered to measure the absolute abundance of every unique TCRbeta CDR3 rearrangement. Productive Simpson clonality was computed per sample as the square root of Simpson's diversity index over productive rearrangements. This is the immuneACCESS table as TCRdb keeps it, with only in-frame sequences that have V and J called. A part of the clones is gone; compared with another copy, unresolved V genes explain less than half, and the rest is unexplained. Clone size and the V and J calls come from that table; the DNA yielded D and trimming. This sample is represented by under 300,000 clones; roughly nine tenths of them were singletons. The ten top clones hold around 3% of the sample.

The CDR3, cysteine through phenylalanine, is 15 amino acids long. The entry retains the CDR3 DNA only, 45 bases that are in frame from base 1. V is clipped by 1 base and J by 0 bases, and the sequence between their germline boundaries is 10 bases long. The germline V gene provides CDR1 SGDLS and CDR2 YYNGEE. In the prospective study, participants were about 18 to 95 years old, resided in about two dozen geographic areas of the United States, and were enrolled through a virtual design. Cohort assignment in the prospective study relied on participant-reported clinical history from a screening survey and a study questionnaire. ImmuneRACE Cohort 3 recovered participants were defined by two consecutive negative NP/OP PCR tests, healthcare professional clearance, or symptom resolution. Mobile phlebotomists in the prospective study collected whole blood, serum and a nasopharyngeal or oropharyngeal swab from every participant. Over a roughly 2-month period, participants in the prospective study had the option of providing additional blood draws and questionnaires. Before DNA extraction, prospective study blood samples were shipped either frozen or at room temperature.

On the study overall, not on this receptor specifically: Clinical and demographic metadata were provided uncurated, with the amount varying by source and participant.

This clone was seen a single time. Its antigen is still unknown. One base away there is no much larger clone; base qualities are not given. The receptor was isolated from a woman between 45 and 60 years old who had recovered from COVID-19. Sequences were obtained from PBMCs or T cells enriched from blood (not recorded which). The chain joins TRBV9 to TRBJ1-2; the D region possibly corresponds to TRBD1 (6 bases align). CDR3 sequence: CASSVRQAANYGYTF. The nucleotides read TGTGCCAGCAGCGTACGACAGGCCGCTAACTATGGCTACACCTTC.